This T cell receptor (beta chain) came from a study of cytomegalovirus exposure and HLA in healthy donors. Germline V lookup: CDR1 MGHDK, CDR2 SYGVNS. The CDR3 covers 12 residues. V lost 10 bases and J 4 bases, leaving 11 bases between the germline ends. Regarding this clone: Its antigen is as yet unknown.

13 Jbeta primers and 60 Vbeta primers were used for the PCR. Method: immunoSEQ multiplex PCR; TCRdb's copy keeps in-frame clones and lacks some. Here the sample spans approximately 92,000 clones, over 75% being singletons. The study, taken as a whole, reports: According to reports, the classifier identified cytomegalovirus status with high specificity and sensitivity.

Healthy bone marrow donors made up the donor group. Sequenced material: PBMCs. The receptor's source is a man in his forties or fifties in good health and CMV-seropositive. The V gene is TRBV25-1, the J gene TRBJ1-3; no definite D call. DNA for the CDR3: TGTGCCACCGAGGGTTCCGGAAACACCATATATTTT. It yields the protein CATEGSGNTIYF.